Below, 31 T cell receptor beta chains from the same sample are listed, as sequenced in a study of shared clonotypes between healthy human individuals. Naive CD8 isolation took CD45RO-negative cells positively selected for CCR7 and excluded terminally differentiated effector memory CD45RA+ cells. The table came from immunoSEQ multiplex PCR; TCRdb's copy has only in-frame clones and leaves some out. The sample includes some 2.1 million clones, about 93% of them seen just once. Source material: naive CD8+ T cells from PBMCs. These receptors all stem from a young man in good health. Some clones in this sample may be carry-over from other donors' samples.

The V gene is TRBV7-3, the J gene TRBJ2-7; D is undetermined. The CDR3 runs to 14 residues. V was trimmed by 5 bases and J by 6 bases, leaving 17 bases between them. The germline V gene has CDR1 SGHTA and CDR2 FQGTGA. CDR3 residues: CASSPHPSSPEQYF. CDR3 DNA: TGTGCCAGCAGCCCCCATCCCTCCTCTCCCGAGCAGTACTTC. The complete variable domain, with remaining parts taken from reference TRBV7-3 and TRBJ2-7, reads GAGVSQTPSNKVTEKGKYVELRCDPISGHTALYWYRQSLGQGPEFLIYFQGTGAADDSGLPNDRFFAVRPEGSVSTLKIQRTERGDSAVYLCASSPHPSSPEQYFGPGTRLTVT.

DNA of the CDR3: TGCAGCGTTGTTGGGGGGCCGTTGGGAAACACCATATATTTT. This sequence encodes CSVVGGPLGNTIYF. The chain joins TRBV29-1 to TRBJ1-3; TRBD1 is a possible D gene (6 bases). The CDR3 length is 14 residues. Trimming pared 4 bases from V and 4 bases from J, leaving 14 bases between. Germline V CDR1 and CDR2: SQVTM, ANQGSEA.

The chain is built from TRBV6-5 and TRBJ2-5; maybe TRBD2 (6 bases). With 8 bases removed from V and 1 base from J, the gap between germline ends came to 11 bases. The germline V gene encodes CDR1 MNHEY and CDR2 SVGAGI. The length of the CDR3 is 13 residues. The CDR3 DNA follows: TGTGCCAGCTGCGAGACTAGCCAAGAGACCCAGTACTTC. Its translation: CASCETSQETQYF.

The CDR3 DNA reads as TGTGCCAGCAGCGTAGAGGGGGGCGGCGGTCAGCCCCAGCATTTT. Residues: CASSVEGGGGQPQHF. The chain joins TRBV9 to TRBJ1-5; perhaps TRBD1 as D (6 bases). The CDR3 length is 15 residues. V lost 0 bases to trimming and J lost 6 bases, with 13 bases between them. Per the germline V gene, CDR1 is SGDLS and CDR2 is YYNGEE.

This chain uses TRBV5-6 with TRBJ2-2; the D is unclear. The CDR3 is made up of 13 amino acids. CDR1 SGHDT and CDR2 YYEEEE come from the germline V gene. V lost 1 base, J lost 4 bases, and 5 bases lay in between. In DNA form, the CDR3 reads TGTGCCAGCAGCTTGATGGGCACCGGGGAGCTGTTTTTT. Translation: CASSLMGTGELFF.

The genes are TRBV13 and TRBJ2-5, with D perhaps TRBD2 (6 bases). The CDR3 loop spans 16 amino acids. V gave up 5 bases and J gave up 3 bases, with 19 bases separating them. Per germline, CDR1 PRHDT and CDR2 FYEKMQ (reference sequence). The CDR3: CASSRGSFATEETQYF. CDR3 DNA: TGTGCCAGCAGCCGGGGGAGCTTTGCGACCGAAGAGACCCAGTACTTC.

The rearrangement links TRBV28 to TRBJ2-1, with D possibly TRBD2 on 6 matching bases. CDR3 length: 15 amino acids. Germline lookup yields CDR1 MDHEN and CDR2 SYDVKM. Trimming took 6 bases from V and 1 from J, leaving 13 bases between them. The CDR3, as DNA: TGTGCCAGCAGCCCATTCGGGAGTTCCTACAATGAGCAGTTCTTC. It encodes CASSPFGSSYNEQFF.

J is TRBJ2-5 and V is TRBV11-2; unclear D gene. The CDR3 sequence is 11 residues long. The V gene lost 1 base and the J gene lost 10 bases, with 7 bases spanning the gap. In germline, CDR1 is SGHAT, CDR2 FQNNGV. CDR3 bases: TGTGCCAGCAGCTTAGGCCCGGGCCAGTACTTC. Amino acids: CASSLGPGQYF.

This clone was recorded once. The same CDR3 can be traced to other DNA sequences in this sample. Here the CDR3 reads CASSFGQTYEQYF. CDR3 nucleotide sequence: TGCGCCAGCAGCTTTGGACAGACCTACGAGCAGTACTTC. The chain combines TRBV5-1 with TRBJ2-7, with D possibly being TRBD1 (6 bases). CDR3 size: 13 residues. The ends were cut back, 2 bases at V and 2 bases at J, with 8 bases in the middle. The germline gives CDR1 SGHRS, CDR2 YFSETQ.

V is TRBV19 and J is TRBJ2-7, with D perhaps TRBD2 (5 bases). V lost 6 bases, J lost 5 bases, and 20 bases lay in between. There are 15 residues in the CDR3. The germline gives CDR1 LNHDA, CDR2 SQIVND (reference sequence). CDR3 amino acids: CASSWRPTSTNEQYF. CDR3 nucleotides: TGTGCCAGTAGCTGGAGGCCCACCTCTACAAACGAGCAGTACTTC. The full variable domain, with the rest looked up from reference TRBV19 and TRBJ2-7, is DGGITQSPKYLFRKEGQNVTLSCEQNLNHDAMYWYRQDPGQGLRLIYYSQIVNDFQKGDIAEGYSVSREKKESFPLTVTSAQKNPTAFYLCASSWRPTSTNEQYFGPGTRLTVT.

The gene calls are TRBV7-9 and TRBJ1-2; no firm D call. V was trimmed by 0 bases and J by 2 bases, leaving 7 bases between them. CDR1 SEHNR and CDR2 FQNEAQ come from the germline V gene (reference sequence). CDR3 size: 14 residues. DNA for the CDR3: TGTGCCAGCAGCTTAGCACACTCCAACTATGGCTACACCTTC. Translating gives CASSLAHSNYGYTF.

The genes are TRBV18 and TRBJ2-1; D uncertain. Germline assignment: CDR1 KGHSH and CDR2 LQKENI. V lost 2 bases and J 6 bases, leaving 8 bases between the germline ends. The CDR3 covers 13 residues. CDR3 protein: CASSPGRVNEQFF. The CDR3, as DNA: TGTGCCAGCTCACCAGGACGAGTCAATGAGCAGTTCTTC. The variable domain in full, with the rest retrieved from reference TRBV18 and TRBJ2-1, is NAGVMQNPRHLVRRRGQEARLRCSPMKGHSHVYWYRQLPEEGLKFMVYLQKENIIDESGMPKERFSAEFPKEGPSILRIQQVVRGDSAAYFCASSPGRVNEQFFGPGTRLTVL.

This clone turned up a few times. The CDR3 region is CASSQLLTGTVNTEAFF. In nucleotides, the CDR3 is TGTGCCAGCAGCCAACTTCTAACCGGGACGGTGAACACTGAAGCTTTCTTT. This chain joins TRBV4-2 and TRBJ1-1, with D maybe TRBD1 (5 bases). The length of the CDR3 is 17 residues. Germline lookup yields CDR1 LGHNA and CDR2 YNFKEQ. Deletions cut 2 bases from V and 0 bases from J, with 16 bases between.

This clone appeared once. The chain recombines TRBV28 with TRBJ2-7; D gene unclear. In germline, CDR1 is MDHEN, CDR2 SYDVKM. Trimming took off 6 bases at V and 2 bases at J, with 17 bases between the two ends. This CDR3 is built from 15 residues. The CDR3: CASRTTVIGPYEQYF. CDR3 DNA: TGTGCCAGCAGAACCACAGTAATCGGACCCTACGAGCAGTACTTC. The full variable domain, its missing parts supplied by reference TRBV28 and TRBJ2-7, is DVKVTQSSRYLVKRTGEKVFLECVQDMDHENMFWYRQDPGLGLRLIYFSYDVKMKEKGDIPEGYSVSREKKERFSLILESASTNQTSMYLCASRTTVIGPYEQYFGPGTRLTVT.

This chain uses TRBV14 with TRBJ2-4; a possible D gene is TRBD2 (5 bases). Trimming removed 1 base from V and 7 bases from J, with 5 bases in between. CDR1 is SGHDN and CDR2 is FVKESK in the germline V gene. The CDR3 totals 12 residues. Here the CDR3 DNA reads TGTGCCAGCAGCCAAGGAGGGAACATTCAGTACTTC. It translates to CASSQGGNIQYF.

V gene TRBV9 combines with J gene TRBJ2-7; tentative D call: TRBD1 (6 bases). The CDR3 runs to 14 residues. Trimming left V 3 bases short and J 3 bases short, with 13 bases between. Germline loops: CDR1 SGDLS, CDR2 YYNGEE. The CDR3 loop is CASSASDRLYEQYF. CDR3 sequence (DNA): TGTGCCAGCAGCGCCTCAGACAGGCTCTACGAGCAGTACTTC.

This clone was counted once. The chain carries TRBV5-4 and TRBJ2-5; 9 nucleotides agree with TRBD2. This CDR3 has 17 amino acids. Germline CDR1 and CDR2: SGHNT and YYREEE (reference sequence). V lost 1 base, J lost 5 bases, and 12 bases stayed unmatched. The CDR3 sequence is CASSLFGIAGERETQYF. The DNA for the CDR3 is TGTGCCAGCAGCTTGTTCGGGATAGCGGGAGAGCGGGAGACCCAGTACTTC.

The chain recombines TRBV28 with TRBJ2-3; TRBD1 aligns across 9 bases. The ends lost 3 bases at V and 2 bases at J; junction bases unmatched: 6. Germline loops: CDR1 MDHEN, CDR2 SYDVKM. The length of the CDR3 is 16 residues. DNA of the CDR3: TGTGCCAGCAGTTTGGGGACAGGGACCTTCACAGATACGCAGTATTTT. Translated, it gives CASSLGTGTFTDTQYF.

This sequence joins TRBV29-1 and TRBJ2-7; TRBD2 matches at 7 bases. This CDR3 comprises 14 residues. From germline, CDR1 is SQVTM and CDR2 ANQGSEA. V gave up 7 bases and J gave up 2 bases; unmatched junction bases: 11. The CDR3 coding sequence is TGCAGCGCCCTGGGTGGGAGGGAGACCTACGAGCAGTACTTC. Protein: CSALGGRETYEQYF.

The chain uses TRBV7-6 and TRBJ2-7; unclear D gene. This CDR3 is 14 amino acids long. V was trimmed by 1 base and J by 2 bases, leaving 9 bases between them. Germline CDR1 and CDR2: SGHVS and FNYEAQ. Written as DNA, the CDR3 is TGTGCCAGCAGCTTAGGAGCGACCACCTACGAGCAGTACTTC. Residues: CASSLGATTYEQYF.

The chain couples TRBV5-5 to TRBJ2-7; TRBD2 aligns across 7 bases. This CDR3 comprises 16 residues. Trimming removed 0 bases from V and 3 bases from J; junction bases left unmatched: 9. Germline V gene sequence: CDR1 SGHKS, CDR2 YYEKEE (reference sequence). In nucleotides, the CDR3 is TGTGCCAGCAGCTTGGAAGCGGTGGGGGGGAACTACGAGCAGTACTTC. Translating it yields CASSLEAVGGNYEQYF.

The J gene is TRBJ1-4, the V gene TRBV15, with no clear D. Germline lookup yields CDR1 LNHNV and CDR2 YYDKDF (reference sequence). The ends were cut back, 1 base at V and 8 bases at J, with 14 bases in the middle. This CDR3 is built from 15 residues. In DNA form, the CDR3 reads TGTGCCACCAGCAGAGTAGGCGGGTCAGTAGAAAAACTGTTTTTT. Protein: CATSRVGGSVEKLFF.

V usage is TRBV10-3 and J usage is TRBJ2-7; 8 nucleotides agree with TRBD1. Losses at the gene ends were 4 bases for V and 0 bases for J; bases not matched to a gene: 5. CDR3 size: 15 residues. Germline CDR1 reads ENHRY; CDR2 reads SYGVKD. The CDR3 sequence is CAISVPGQDSYEQYF. The CDR3 bases are TGTGCCATCAGTGTCCCGGGACAGGACTCCTACGAGCAGTACTTC.

This chain uses TRBV7-2 with TRBJ2-1, with D possibly being TRBD2 (6 bases). V gave up 4 bases and J gave up 8 bases, with 9 bases separating them. In germline, CDR1 is SGHTA, CDR2 FQGNSA. This CDR3 has 12 amino acids. The chain's CDR3 is CASSSGGHEQFF. CDR3 DNA sequence: TGTGCCAGCAGCTCCGGAGGGCATGAGCAGTTCTTC.

This rearrangement joins TRBV28 to TRBJ2-7, with 9 bases aligning to TRBD2. The CDR3 loop spans 15 amino acids. V was pared by 6 bases and J by 4 bases, with 10 bases of the junction left unmatched. Germline assignment: CDR1 MDHEN and CDR2 SYDVKM. The CDR3 loop reads CASSPLAGVVYEQYF. Here the CDR3 DNA reads TGTGCCAGCAGCCCCTTAGCGGGAGTAGTATACGAGCAGTACTTC.

The gene calls are TRBV9 and TRBJ2-1, with D perhaps TRBD2 (5 bases). Trimming took 0 bases from V and 10 from J, leaving 11 bases between them. The V gene's germline CDR1 is SGDLS and CDR2 YYNGEE. The CDR3 runs 13 residues. The chain's CDR3 is CASSVEIRGEQFF. CDR3 nucleotide sequence: TGTGCCAGCAGCGTAGAAATCCGGGGAGAGCAGTTCTTC.

CDR3 DNA: TGCAGCGTTAGACTAGCGGACTTCAATGAGCAGTTCTTC. It encodes CSVRLADFNEQFF. The V and J genes are TRBV29-1 and TRBJ2-1; 9 bases fit TRBD2. The CDR3 sequence is 13 residues long. Trimming at V came to 5 bases and at J to 6 bases, leaving 5 bases not matched to a gene. Germline V gene lookup returns CDR1 SQVTM and CDR2 ANQGSEA.

V is TRBV10-3 and J is TRBJ1-2, with TRBD1 matching over 9 bases. Germline V gene data show CDR1 as ENHRY and CDR2 as SYGVKD. CDR3 length equals 16 residues. The J segment lost 6 bases and the V segment lost 3 bases, leaving 11 bases of the junction unmatched. CDR3 region: CAISDTRQGGIDGYTF. CDR3 in DNA: TGTGCCATCAGTGACACCCGACAGGGGGGTATCGATGGCTACACCTTC.

The rearrangement joins TRBV15 to TRBJ2-2; 12 bases align to TRBD2. The CDR3 contains 17 residues. V lost 0 bases to trimming and J lost 5 bases; unmatched junction nucleotides: 4. Per germline, CDR1 LNHNV and CDR2 YYDKDF (reference sequence). CDR3 loop: CATSREYGTSGTGELFF. DNA for the CDR3: TGTGCCACCAGCAGAGAATATGGGACTAGCGGGACCGGGGAGCTGTTTTTT. The full variable domain, its missing parts supplied by reference TRBV15 and TRBJ2-2, is DAMVIQNPRYQVTQFGKPVTLSCSQTLNHNVMYWYQQKSSQAPKLLFHYYDKDFNNEADTPDNFQSRRPNTSFCFLDIRSPGLGDTAMYLCATSREYGTSGTGELFFGEGSRLTVL.

This clone was picked up one time. V gene TRBV6-1 combines with J gene TRBJ2-7; D unclear. Germline V gene sequence: CDR1 MNHNS, CDR2 SASEGT. The CDR3 consists of 10 residues. V shed 5 bases and J shed 5 bases, with 4 bases lying between them. In nucleotides, the CDR3 is TGTGCCAGCAGTATTAACGAGCAGTACTTC. This gives the protein CASSINEQYF.

The rearrangement uses TRBV20-1 and TRBJ1-2; 9 bases fit TRBD1. Germline assignment: CDR1 DFQATT and CDR2 SNEGSKA (reference sequence). V lost 5 bases to trimming and J lost 6 bases; unmatched junction nucleotides: 1. This CDR3 is 11 amino acids long. In DNA form, the CDR3 reads TGCAGTGCTTGGGACAGGGATGGCTACACCTTC. Amino acid sequence: CSAWDRDGYTF.